The following is a T cell receptor (beta chain) sequence with its context. Its antigen is unidentified. The sample belongs to a study of shared clonotypes between healthy human individuals. Overall study: Donor composition was a couple of women and a few men, aged 18 to 49.

V gave up 4 bases and J gave up 4 bases; unmatched junction bases: 4. Germline loops: CDR1 SGDLS, CDR2 YYNGEE. The CDR3 consists of 14 residues. Study-level results: Apart from blood, nothing was sampled; tissue repertoires likely differ.

Every donor, a Caucasian adult, lived in Nashville, Tennessee. Each cell subset's genomic DNA was divided evenly among several immunoSEQ plates. The assay was immunoSEQ multiplex PCR, and TCRdb's table has in-frame clones only and misses some. The sample shows about 480,000 clones, approximately 79% of them seen only once. The sequenced material came from PBMCs. The TCR sequence derives from a woman aged 35 to 49 in good health. Some clones in this sample may be carry-over from other donors' samples. The gene calls are TRBV9 and TRBJ2-5; TRBD2 matches 10 bases. The CDR3 loop reads CASSLAGVGETQYF. The CDR3 nucleotides are TGTGCCAGCAGCCTAGCGGGAGTTGGAGAGACCCAGTACTTC.